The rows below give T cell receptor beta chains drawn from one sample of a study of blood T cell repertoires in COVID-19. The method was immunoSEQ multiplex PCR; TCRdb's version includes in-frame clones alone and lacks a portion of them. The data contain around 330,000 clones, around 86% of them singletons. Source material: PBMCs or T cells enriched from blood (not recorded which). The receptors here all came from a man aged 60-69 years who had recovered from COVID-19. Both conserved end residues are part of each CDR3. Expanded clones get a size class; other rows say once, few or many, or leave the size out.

cdr3_aa: CASSLAGGADTQYF; j_call: TRBJ2-3; v_call: TRBV13; clone_size: -
cdr3_aa: CASSGEPGQGGQETQYF; j_call: TRBJ2-5; v_call: TRBV9; clone_size: -
cdr3_aa: CATTGGGTQYF; j_call: TRBJ2-5; v_call: TRBV24-1; clone_size: -
cdr3_aa: CATSRVSAGGGEQFF; j_call: TRBJ2-1; v_call: TRBV15; clone_size: -
cdr3_aa: CASSQVLAAGTDTQYF; j_call: TRBJ2-3; v_call: TRBV3-1/TRBV3-2; clone_size: -
cdr3_aa: CASSQLYEQFF; j_call: TRBJ2-1; v_call: TRBV3-1/TRBV3-2; clone_size: -
cdr3_aa: CASGTYGYTF; j_call: TRBJ1-2; v_call: TRBV7-9; clone_size: -
cdr3_aa: CASSLGQDYEQYF; j_call: TRBJ2-7; v_call: TRBV18; clone_size: -
cdr3_aa: CASSLPGTRSQSSYNEQFF; j_call: TRBJ2-1; v_call: TRBV7-8; clone_size: once
cdr3_aa: CASKFTDQNYGYTF; j_call: TRBJ1-2; v_call: TRBV27; clone_size: -
cdr3_aa: CASRIGGEKLFF; j_call: TRBJ1-4; v_call: TRBV2; clone_size: -
cdr3_aa: CASSQFFALAVNQPQHF; j_call: TRBJ1-5; v_call: TRBV4-1; clone_size: -
cdr3_aa: CASSVEGVSNQPQHF; j_call: TRBJ1-5; v_call: TRBV9; clone_size: few
cdr3_aa: CASSELAARQSGTQYF; j_call: TRBJ2-5; v_call: TRBV6-1; clone_size: -
cdr3_aa: CASTIPDRGSRPRGYTF; j_call: TRBJ1-2; v_call: TRBV28; clone_size: -
cdr3_aa: CASSESGTPYSSGNTIYF; j_call: TRBJ1-3; v_call: TRBV4-1; clone_size: -
cdr3_aa: CASTRGRTSNYEQYF; j_call: TRBJ2-7; v_call: TRBV28; clone_size: -
cdr3_aa: CASGGLAGPQETQYF; j_call: TRBJ2-5; v_call: TRBV2; clone_size: -
cdr3_aa: CASRLSPQSTDTQYF; j_call: TRBJ2-3; v_call: TRBV27; clone_size: -
cdr3_aa: CASSLVSGPYGELFF; j_call: TRBJ2-2; v_call: TRBV11-3; clone_size: once
cdr3_aa: CASSLLAEETQYF; j_call: TRBJ2-5; v_call: TRBV12-3/TRBV12-4; clone_size: -